The rows below give T cell receptor beta chains drawn from one sample of a study of graft-versus-host responses after intestinal transplantation. Their target antigens are unknown. The protocol was immunoSEQ multiplex PCR, while the TCRdb copy is restricted to in-frame clones and leaves out a portion. Counted here are 80,000 to 90,000 clones, about nine tenths occurring once; the ten biggest clones make up about 0.3%. Sequencing used unstimulated CD4+ T cells sorted from spleen or lymph node cells, obtained before intestinal transplant. The receptors stem from a human donor who received an intestinal transplant. CDR3s include the opening cysteine and the closing phenylalanine or tryptophan. D genes are given only for firm matches. Expanded clones get a size class; other rows say once, few or many, or leave the size out.

TRBJ2-3 | . | TRBD1 | TRBV29-1 | CSVHLPGGEDTQYF | TGCAGCGTTCACCTCCCAGGGGGCGAAGATACGCAGTATTTT
TRBJ2-1 | . | . | TRBV6-1 | CASSAYLVSNEQFF | TGTGCCAGCAGTGCTTACCTAGTGAGCAATGAGCAGTTCTTC
TRBJ2-2 | . | TRBD2 | TRBV7-6 | CASSSLAGGPNTGELFF | TGTGCCAGCAGCTCTCTAGCGGGAGGCCCGAACACCGGGGAGCTGTTTTTT
TRBJ1-2 | few | . | TRBV7-8 | CASSLQQGYGYTF | TGTGCCAGCAGCTTACAACAGGGCTATGGCTACACCTTC
TRBJ1-1 | . | . | TRBV7-6 | CASSLVGRARGQNTEAFF | TGTGCCAGCAGCTTAGTCGGACGGGCAAGAGGACAGAACACTGAAGCTTTCTTT
TRBJ1-1 | . | . | TRBV6-1 | CASSVKGGLTEAFF | TGTGCCAGCAGTGTGAAGGGAGGGTTGACTGAAGCTTTCTTT
TRBJ1-1 | . | . | TRBV21-1 | CASTNPGQNTEAFF | TGTGCCAGCACCAACCCGGGACAGAACACTGAAGCTTTCTTT
TRBJ1-2 | . | . | TRBV7-2 | CASSFRGLHGYTF | TGTGCCAGCAGCTTTAGGGGCCTCCATGGCTACACCTTC
TRBJ1-3 | . | . | TRBV6-5 | CASCLRTSSGNTIYF | TGTGCCAGCTGCCTCCGGACAAGCTCTGGAAACACCATATATTTT
TRBJ2-7 | . | TRBD2 | TRBV4-1 | CASRLTSGGPYEQYF | TGCGCCAGCAGACTAACTAGCGGGGGGCCCTACGAGCAGTACTTC
TRBJ2-7 | . | . | TRBV6-6 | CASSYVRGAPYEQYF | TGTGCCAGCAGTTACGTGAGGGGCGCCCCTTACGAGCAGTACTTC
TRBJ2-7 | . | . | TRBV7-8 | CASSLAVYQRTYEQYF | TGTGCCAGCAGCTTAGCTGTTTACCAACGCACCTACGAGCAGTACTTC
TRBJ2-5 | few | TRBD1 | TRBV6-5 | CASSLSRDRVGKQYF | TGTGCCAGCAGCCTCTCCCGGGACAGGGTGGGCAAGCAGTACTTC
TRBJ2-7 | . | . | TRBV12-5 | CASGYQTYEQYF | TGTGCTAGTGGTTATCAAACTTACGAGCAGTACTTC
TRBJ2-6 | . | . | TRBV7-8 | CASSPPPWGSGANVLTF | TGTGCCAGCAGCCCGCCACCCTGGGGATCTGGGGCCAACGTCCTGACTTTC
TRBJ2-2 | . | TRBD2 | TRBV6-4 | CASRHTSGTNTGELFF | TGTGCCAGCAGACACACTAGCGGGACAAACACCGGGGAGCTGTTTTTT
TRBJ1-3 | . | . | TRBV11-1 | CASSLDFGSNSGNTIYF | TGTGCCAGCAGCTTAGACTTTGGATCTAACTCTGGAAACACCATATATTTT
TRBJ2-2 | . | TRBD1 | TRBV27 | CASSFRQGRLTGELFF | TGTGCCAGCAGTTTTCGACAGGGTAGGCTGACCGGGGAGCTGTTTTTT
TRBJ2-3 | . | TRBD2 | TRBV30 | CAWSGTSGQQESTDTQYF | TGTGCCTGGAGTGGGACTAGCGGGCAGCAAGAAAGCACAGATACGCAGTATTTT
TRBJ2-7 | once | . | TRBV10-3 | CAIHQDRSYEQYF | TGTGCCATCCATCAGGACCGATCCTACGAGCAGTACTTC
TRBJ2-2 | . | TRBD2 | TRBV11-3 | CASSRGQAGEYTGELFF | TGTGCCAGCAGCCGAGGCCAAGCGGGAGAGTACACCGGGGAGCTGTTTTTT
TRBJ1-2 | . | . | TRBV5-4 | CASSLAGLGYGYTF | TGTGCCAGCAGCTTGGCGGGGTTAGGGTATGGCTACACCTTC
TRBJ2-1 | . | TRBD2 | TRBV5-6 | CASSSGLEGPNEQFF | TGTGCCAGCAGCTCGGGACTAGAAGGTCCTAATGAGCAGTTCTTC
TRBJ2-3 | . | . | TRBV27 | CASSSRPPVGADTQYF | TGTGCCAGCAGTTCTAGACCCCCGGTGGGGGCAGATACGCAGTATTTT
TRBJ1-4 | . | . | TRBV19 | CASSHRTANEKLFF | TGTGCCAGTAGTCACCGGACAGCTAATGAAAAACTGTTTTTT
TRBJ2-7 | . | TRBD2 | TRBV2 | CASSEGGLAIYEQYF | TGTGCCAGCAGTGAAGGGGGACTAGCAATCTACGAGCAGTACTTC
TRBJ1-3 | . | TRBD1 | TRBV30 | CAWTTQGPNTIYF | TGTGCCTGGACGACACAGGGGCCAAACACCATATATTTT
TRBJ1-3 | . | . | TRBV9 | CASSFQGGGVLSGNTIYF | TGTGCCAGCAGCTTCCAAGGCGGGGGAGTGCTCTCTGGAAACACCATATATTTT
TRBJ1-1 | . | . | TRBV11-3 | CASSLNGGSEAFF | TGTGCCAGCAGCTTAAATGGGGGATCTGAAGCTTTCTTT
TRBJ2-3 | . | TRBD2 | TRBV19 | CASSIRSGGTDTQYF | TGTGCCAGTAGTATAAGGAGCGGGGGCACAGATACGCAGTATTTT
TRBJ1-3 | . | . | TRBV18 | CASSPVESRVTGNTIYF | TGTGCCAGCTCACCGGTCGAGTCCAGGGTGACTGGAAACACCATATATTTT
TRBJ1-2 | . | . | TRBV6-5 | CAAGSGHHYGYTF | TGTGCCGCTGGGAGCGGACACCACTATGGCTACACCTTC
TRBJ2-1 | few | TRBD1 | TRBV14 | CASSQGPGTGVYNEQFF | TGTGCCAGCAGCCAAGGTCCCGGGACAGGGGTATACAATGAGCAGTTCTTC
TRBJ2-3 | . | TRBD2 | TRBV2 | CASSEAGSGTSTDTQYF | TGTGCCAGCAGTGAAGCGGGTAGCGGGACTAGCACAGATACGCAGTATTTT
TRBJ2-1 | once | TRBD2 | TRBV7-9 | CASSLYGTSGILEQFF | TGTGCCAGCAGCTTATATGGGACTAGCGGGATTCTTGAGCAGTTCTTC
TRBJ1-6 | few | TRBD1 | TRBV5-6 | CASSLYRGTNSPLHF | TGTGCCAGCAGCCTGTACAGGGGAACCAATTCACCCCTCCACTTT
TRBJ2-7 | . | . | TRBV30 | CAWSVWAPGDAYEQYF | TGTGCCTGGAGTGTTTGGGCCCCGGGCGACGCCTACGAGCAGTACTTC
TRBJ1-6 | . | TRBD1 | TRBV6-5 | CASSRFDRGNSPLHF | TGTGCCAGCAGTAGATTCGACAGGGGGAATTCACCCCTCCACTTT
TRBJ1-1 | . | TRBD1 | TRBV5-5 | CASRRRGSNTEAFF | TGTGCCAGCAGACGCAGGGGGTCGAACACTGAAGCTTTCTTT
TRBJ1-1 | . | . | TRBV5-1 | CASNSPTEAFF | TGCGCCAGCAACTCCCCCACTGAAGCTTTCTTT
TRBJ1-2 | . | . | TRBV5-1 | CASREGHGLNYGYTF | TGCGCCAGCAGGGAGGGACACGGATTAAACTATGGCTACACCTTC
TRBJ2-5 | . | TRBD1 | TRBV5-1 | CASSLVQGAETQYF | TGCGCCAGCAGCTTGGTTCAGGGGGCGGAGACCCAGTACTTC
TRBJ2-3 | . | . | TRBV6-5 | CASSYSGSERDTQYF | TGTGCCAGCAGTTACTCCGGGTCCGAGAGAGATACGCAGTATTTT
TRBJ2-1 | . | . | TRBV7-3 | CASSSFGPPSYNEQFF | TGTGCCAGCAGCTCCTTTGGGCCCCCTTCCTACAATGAGCAGTTCTTC
TRBJ2-5 | . | TRBD1 | TRBV9 | CASSVSAGGKTQYF | TGTGCCAGCAGCGTTTCTGCAGGGGGAAAGACCCAGTACTTC
TRBJ2-2 | . | . | TRBV6-5 | CASSYGTPNTGELFF | TGTGCCAGCAGTTATGGGACTCCAAACACCGGGGAGCTGTTTTTT
TRBJ1-1 | . | . | TRBV19 | CASSQGFGTEAFF | TGTGCCAGTAGCCAGGGTTTCGGGACTGAAGCTTTCTTT
TRBJ2-7 | . | . | TRBV2 | CASSESGGSYEQYF | TGTGCCAGCAGTGAATCGGGCGGCTCCTACGAGCAGTACTTC